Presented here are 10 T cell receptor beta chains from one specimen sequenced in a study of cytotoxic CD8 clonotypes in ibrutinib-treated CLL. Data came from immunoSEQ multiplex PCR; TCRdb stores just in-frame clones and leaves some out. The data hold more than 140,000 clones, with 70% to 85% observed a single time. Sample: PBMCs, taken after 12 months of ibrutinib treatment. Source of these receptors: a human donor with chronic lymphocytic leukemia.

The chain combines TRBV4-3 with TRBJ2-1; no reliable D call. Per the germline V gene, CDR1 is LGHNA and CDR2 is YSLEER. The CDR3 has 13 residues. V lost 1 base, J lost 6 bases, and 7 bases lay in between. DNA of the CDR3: TGCGCCAGCAGCCAAGTTCCCTTCAATGAGCAGTTCTTC. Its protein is CASSQVPFNEQFF.

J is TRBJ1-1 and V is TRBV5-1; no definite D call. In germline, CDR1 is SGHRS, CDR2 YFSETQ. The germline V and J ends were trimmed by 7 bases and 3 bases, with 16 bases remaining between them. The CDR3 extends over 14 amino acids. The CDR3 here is CASGRTLTHTEAFF. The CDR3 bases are TGCGCCAGCGGAAGGACCCTTACACACACTGAAGCTTTCTTT.

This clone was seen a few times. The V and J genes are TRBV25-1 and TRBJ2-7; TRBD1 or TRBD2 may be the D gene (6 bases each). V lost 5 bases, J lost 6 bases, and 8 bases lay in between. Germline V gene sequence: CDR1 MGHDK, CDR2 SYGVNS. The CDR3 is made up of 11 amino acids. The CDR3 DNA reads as TGTGCCAGCAGTAGGGGGGTCGAGCAGTACTTC. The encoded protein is CASSRGVEQYF.

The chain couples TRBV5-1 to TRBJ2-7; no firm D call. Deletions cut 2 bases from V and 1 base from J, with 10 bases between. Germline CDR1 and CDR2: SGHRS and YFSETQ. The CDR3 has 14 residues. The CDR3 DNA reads TGCGCCAGCAGCTTAGACACTCGTTCCTACGAGCAGTACTTC. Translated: CASSLDTRSYEQYF.

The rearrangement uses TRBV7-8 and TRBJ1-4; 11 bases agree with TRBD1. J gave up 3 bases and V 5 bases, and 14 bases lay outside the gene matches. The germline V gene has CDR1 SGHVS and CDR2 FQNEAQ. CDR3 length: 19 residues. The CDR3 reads CASSARGRDRGMANEKLFF. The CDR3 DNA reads TGTGCCAGCAGCGCCAGAGGACGGGACAGGGGGATGGCTAATGAAAAACTGTTTTTT.

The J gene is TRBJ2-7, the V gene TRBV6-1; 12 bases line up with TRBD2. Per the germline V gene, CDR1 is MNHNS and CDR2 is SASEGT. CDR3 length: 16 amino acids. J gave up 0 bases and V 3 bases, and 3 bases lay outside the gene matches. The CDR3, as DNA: TGTGCCAGCAGTGATACTAGCGGGGGGTTCTCCTACGAGCAGTACTTC. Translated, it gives CASSDTSGGFSYEQYF.

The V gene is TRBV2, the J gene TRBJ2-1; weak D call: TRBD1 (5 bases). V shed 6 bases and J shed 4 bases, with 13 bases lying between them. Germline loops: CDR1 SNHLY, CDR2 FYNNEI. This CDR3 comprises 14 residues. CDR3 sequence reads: CASSVSPGYNEQFF. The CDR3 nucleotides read TGTGCCAGCAGCGTGTCTCCAGGGTACAATGAGCAGTTCTTC.

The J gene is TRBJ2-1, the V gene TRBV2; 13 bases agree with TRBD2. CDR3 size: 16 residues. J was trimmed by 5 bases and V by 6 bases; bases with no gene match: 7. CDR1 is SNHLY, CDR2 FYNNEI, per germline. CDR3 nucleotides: TGTGCCAGCAGGGCCACTAGCGGGGGGGCCCACAATGAGCAGTTCTTC. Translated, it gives CASRATSGGAHNEQFF.

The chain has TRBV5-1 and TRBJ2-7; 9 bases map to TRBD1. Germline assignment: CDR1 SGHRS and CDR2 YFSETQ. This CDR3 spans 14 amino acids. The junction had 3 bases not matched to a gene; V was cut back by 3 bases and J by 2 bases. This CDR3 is CASSSGQGPYEQYF. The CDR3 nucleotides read TGCGCCAGCAGCTCGGGACAGGGCCCCTACGAGCAGTACTTC. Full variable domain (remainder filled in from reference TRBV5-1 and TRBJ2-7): KAGVTQTPRYLIKTRGQQVTLSCSPISGHRSVSWYQQTPGQGLQFLFEYFSETQRNKGNFPGRFSGRQFSNSRSEMNVSTLELGDSALYLCASSSGQGPYEQYFGPGTRLTVT.

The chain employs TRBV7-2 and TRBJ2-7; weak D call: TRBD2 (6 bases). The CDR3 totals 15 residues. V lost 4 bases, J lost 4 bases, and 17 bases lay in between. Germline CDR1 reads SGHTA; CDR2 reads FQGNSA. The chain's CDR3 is CASSSAAGFRYEQYF. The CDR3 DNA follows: TGTGCCAGCAGCTCGGCGGCGGGATTTAGGTACGAGCAGTACTTC.